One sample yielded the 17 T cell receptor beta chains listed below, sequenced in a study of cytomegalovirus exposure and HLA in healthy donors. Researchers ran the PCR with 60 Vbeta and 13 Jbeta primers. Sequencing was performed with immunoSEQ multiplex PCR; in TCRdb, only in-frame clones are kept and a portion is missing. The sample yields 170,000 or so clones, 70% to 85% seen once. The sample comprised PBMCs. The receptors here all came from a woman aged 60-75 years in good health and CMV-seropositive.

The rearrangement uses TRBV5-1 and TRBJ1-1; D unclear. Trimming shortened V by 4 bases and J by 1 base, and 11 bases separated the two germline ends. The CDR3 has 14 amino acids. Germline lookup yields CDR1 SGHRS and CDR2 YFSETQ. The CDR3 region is CASSRKTENTEAFF. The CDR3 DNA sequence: TGCGCCAGCAGCCGTAAAACAGAGAACACTGAAGCTTTCTTT.

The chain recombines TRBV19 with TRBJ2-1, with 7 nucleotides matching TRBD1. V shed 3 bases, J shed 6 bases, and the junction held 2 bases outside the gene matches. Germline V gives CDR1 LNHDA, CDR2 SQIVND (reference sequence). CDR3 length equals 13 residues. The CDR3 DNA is TGTGCCAGTAGTATGACAGGGACCAATGAGCAGTTCTTC. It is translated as CASSMTGTNEQFF. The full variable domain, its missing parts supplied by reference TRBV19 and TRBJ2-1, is DGGITQSPKYLFRKEGQNVTLSCEQNLNHDAMYWYRQDPGQGLRLIYYSQIVNDFQKGDIAEGYSVSREKKESFPLTVTSAQKNPTAFYLCASSMTGTNEQFFGPGTRLTVL.

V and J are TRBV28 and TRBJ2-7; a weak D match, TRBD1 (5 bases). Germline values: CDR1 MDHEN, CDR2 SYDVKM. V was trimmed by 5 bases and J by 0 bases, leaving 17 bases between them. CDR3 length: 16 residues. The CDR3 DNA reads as TGTGCCAGCAGTCCCCTTCTTGGGGCGGTCTCCTACGAGCAGTACTTC. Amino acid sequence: CASSPLLGAVSYEQYF. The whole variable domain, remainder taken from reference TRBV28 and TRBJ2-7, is DVKVTQSSRYLVKRTGEKVFLECVQDMDHENMFWYRQDPGLGLRLIYFSYDVKMKEKGDIPEGYSVSREKKERFSLILESASTNQTSMYLCASSPLLGAVSYEQYFGPGTRLTVT.

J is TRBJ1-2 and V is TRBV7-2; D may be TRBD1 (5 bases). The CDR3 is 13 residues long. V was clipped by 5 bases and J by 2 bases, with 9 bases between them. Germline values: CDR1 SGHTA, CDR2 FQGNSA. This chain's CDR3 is CASSRDSNYGYTF. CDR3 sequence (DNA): TGTGCCAGCAGCCGCGACAGCAACTATGGCTACACCTTC.

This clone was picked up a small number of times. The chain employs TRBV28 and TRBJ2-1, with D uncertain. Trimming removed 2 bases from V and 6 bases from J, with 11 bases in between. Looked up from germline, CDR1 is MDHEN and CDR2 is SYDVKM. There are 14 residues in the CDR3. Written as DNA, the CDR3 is TGTGCCAGCAGTTTAGGGCAGGCATTCAATGAGCAGTTCTTC. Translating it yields CASSLGQAFNEQFF.

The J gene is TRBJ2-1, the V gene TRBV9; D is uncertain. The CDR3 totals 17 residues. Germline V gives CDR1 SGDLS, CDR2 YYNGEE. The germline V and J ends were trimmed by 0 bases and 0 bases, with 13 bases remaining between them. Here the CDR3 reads CASSVGVRPSSYNEQFF. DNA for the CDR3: TGTGCCAGCAGCGTAGGTGTGCGTCCGAGCTCCTACAATGAGCAGTTCTTC. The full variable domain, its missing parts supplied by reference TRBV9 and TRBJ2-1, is DSGVTQTPKHLITATGQRVTLRCSPRSGDLSVYWYQQSLDQGLQFLIQYYNGEERAKGNILERFSAQQFPDLHSELNLSSLELGDSALYFCASSVGVRPSSYNEQFFGPGTRLTVL.

CDR3 protein: CARLYGVNHYEQYF. In DNA, the CDR3 is TGTGCCAGACTCTACGGAGTAAATCACTACGAGCAGTACTTC. The chain has TRBV27 and TRBJ2-7; no clear D. Germline values: CDR1 MNHEY, CDR2 SMNVEV (reference sequence). V shed 9 bases and J shed 3 bases, with 18 bases lying between them. There are 14 residues in the CDR3.

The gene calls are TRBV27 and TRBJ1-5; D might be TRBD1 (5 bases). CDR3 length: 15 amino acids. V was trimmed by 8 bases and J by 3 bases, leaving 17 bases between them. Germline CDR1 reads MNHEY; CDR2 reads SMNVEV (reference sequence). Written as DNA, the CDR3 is TGTGCCAGCGGGCAGGGATGGGGAAACAATCAGCCCCAGCATTTT. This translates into CASGQGWGNNQPQHF.

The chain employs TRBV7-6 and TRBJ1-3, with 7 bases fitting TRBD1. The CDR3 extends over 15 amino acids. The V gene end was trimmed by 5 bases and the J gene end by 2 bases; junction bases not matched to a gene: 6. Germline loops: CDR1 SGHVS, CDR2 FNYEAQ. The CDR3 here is CASSPPGTAGNTIYF. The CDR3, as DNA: TGTGCCAGCAGCCCCCCCGGGACAGCTGGAAACACCATATATTTT.

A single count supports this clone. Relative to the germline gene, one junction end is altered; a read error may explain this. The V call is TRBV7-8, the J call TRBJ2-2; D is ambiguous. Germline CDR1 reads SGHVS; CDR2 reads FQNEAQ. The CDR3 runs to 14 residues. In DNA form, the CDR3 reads TGTGCCAGCAGCTTATCGCGGAACGCCGGGGAGCTGTTTTTT. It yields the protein CASSLSRNAGELFF.

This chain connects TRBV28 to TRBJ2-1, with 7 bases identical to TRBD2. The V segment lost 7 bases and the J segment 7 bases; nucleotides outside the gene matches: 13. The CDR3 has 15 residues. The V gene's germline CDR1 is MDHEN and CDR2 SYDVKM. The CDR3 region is CASTPGWTSRNEQFF. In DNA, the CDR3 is TGTGCCAGCACCCCAGGGTGGACTAGTAGGAATGAGCAGTTCTTC.

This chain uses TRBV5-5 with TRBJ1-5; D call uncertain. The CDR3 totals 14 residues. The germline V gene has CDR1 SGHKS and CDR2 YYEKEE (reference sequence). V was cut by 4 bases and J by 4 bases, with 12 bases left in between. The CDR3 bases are TGTGCCAGCAGCAACCGGGAGGTAAATCAGCCCCAGCATTTT. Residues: CASSNREVNQPQHF. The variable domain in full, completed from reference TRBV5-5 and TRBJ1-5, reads DAGVTQSPTHLIKTRGQQVTLRCSPISGHKSVSWYQQVLGQGPQFIFQYYEKEERGRGNFPDRFSARQFPNYSSELNVNALLLGDSALYLCASSNREVNQPQHFGDGTRLSIL.

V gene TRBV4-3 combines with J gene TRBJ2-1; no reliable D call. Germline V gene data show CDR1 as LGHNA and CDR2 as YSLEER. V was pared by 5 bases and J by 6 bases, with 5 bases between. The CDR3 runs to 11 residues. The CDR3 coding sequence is TGCGCCAGCAGCAGCCGCAATGAGCAGTTCTTC. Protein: CASSSRNEQFF.

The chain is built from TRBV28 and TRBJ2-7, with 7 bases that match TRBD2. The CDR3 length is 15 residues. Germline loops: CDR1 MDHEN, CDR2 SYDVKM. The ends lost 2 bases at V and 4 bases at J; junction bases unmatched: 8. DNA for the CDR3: TGTGCCAGCAGTTTAATGGGAGGGATGCGGTACGAGCAGTACTTC. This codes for CASSLMGGMRYEQYF.

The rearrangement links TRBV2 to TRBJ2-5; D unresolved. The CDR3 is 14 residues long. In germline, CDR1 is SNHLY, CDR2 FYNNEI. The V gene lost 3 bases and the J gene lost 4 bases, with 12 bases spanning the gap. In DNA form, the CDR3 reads TGTGCCAGCAGTGAGGTGATTTCGGGAGAGACCCAGTACTTC. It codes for CASSEVISGETQYF.

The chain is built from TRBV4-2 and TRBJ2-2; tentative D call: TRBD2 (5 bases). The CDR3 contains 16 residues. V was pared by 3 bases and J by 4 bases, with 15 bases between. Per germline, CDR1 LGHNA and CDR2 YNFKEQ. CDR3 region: CASSQIQRTSTGELFF. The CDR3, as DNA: TGTGCCAGCAGCCAGATACAGCGGACCTCCACCGGGGAGCTGTTTTTT.

The CDR3 protein is CASRDDRGSYEQYF. The CDR3 DNA sequence: TGTGCCAGCAGAGACGACAGGGGGTCCTACGAGCAGTACTTC. This chain connects TRBV2 to TRBJ2-7; 9 nucleotides line up with TRBD1. Trimming cost V 6 bases and J 1 base; bases outside gene matches: 4. Germline values: CDR1 SNHLY, CDR2 FYNNEI. This CDR3 region has 14 residues.